The clone carrying this T cell receptor (beta chain) was counted ten times or more. The sample originates from a study of blood T cells in healthy people across ages. A second PCR, run for 7 to 11 cycles, used a sample-barcoded 5' primer plus a J-beta primer mix. Via MiXCR, TCRdb re-called the 5' RACE reads, giving one row per CDR3 protein. Seen here are 720,000 or so distinct CDR3 sequences, less than 45% observed once, and the top ten hold about 32%. Trimming stripped 4 bases from V and 3 bases from J, with 10 bases between. Germline lookup yields CDR1 SGHTA and CDR2 FQGNSA. CDR3 length: 13 residues. The donors, aged about 6 to 95, were healthy Caucasians from Russia. Each donor supplied roughly 9.1 milliliters of peripheral blood. Total RNA, at least 5 micrograms per sample, came from PBMCs.

Material: blood. This TCR was recovered from a man at least 80 years old in good health. The chain links TRBV7-2 to TRBJ2-7; D is ambiguous. The CDR3 sequence is CASSSNVRYEQYF. CDR3 nucleotide sequence: TGTGCCAGCAGCTCGAACGTTCGCTACGAGCAGTACTTC.